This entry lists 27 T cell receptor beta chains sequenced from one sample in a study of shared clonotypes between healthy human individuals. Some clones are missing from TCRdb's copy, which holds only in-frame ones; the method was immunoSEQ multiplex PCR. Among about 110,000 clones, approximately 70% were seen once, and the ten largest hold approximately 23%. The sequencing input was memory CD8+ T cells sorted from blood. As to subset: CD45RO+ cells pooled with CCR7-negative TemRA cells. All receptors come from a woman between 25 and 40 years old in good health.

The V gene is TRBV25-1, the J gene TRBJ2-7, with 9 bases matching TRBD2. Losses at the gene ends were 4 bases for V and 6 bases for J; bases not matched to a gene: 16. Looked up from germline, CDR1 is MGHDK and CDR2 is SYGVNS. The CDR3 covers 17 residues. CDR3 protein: CASSATGSSGTSLEQYF. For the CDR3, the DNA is TGTGCCAGCAGTGCCACCGGATCTAGCGGGACGAGTCTCGAGCAGTACTTC.

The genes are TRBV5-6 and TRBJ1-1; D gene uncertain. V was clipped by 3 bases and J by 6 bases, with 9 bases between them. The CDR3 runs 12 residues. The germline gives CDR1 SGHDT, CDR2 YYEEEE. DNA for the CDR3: TGTGCCAGCAGCTACAGTGGGGCTGAAGCTTTCTTT. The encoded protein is CASSYSGAEAFF.

The CDR3 region has the DNA TGTGCCAGCAGTTTAAGAGGGCAATACGAGCAGTACTTC. Its protein product is CASSLRGQYEQYF. The V gene is TRBV27, the J gene TRBJ2-5; D perhaps matches TRBD2 (5 bases). The DNA end favors TRBJ2-7, so the J call may be wrong. Germline CDR1 MNHEY, CDR2 SMNVEV (reference sequence). The CDR3 contains 13 residues.

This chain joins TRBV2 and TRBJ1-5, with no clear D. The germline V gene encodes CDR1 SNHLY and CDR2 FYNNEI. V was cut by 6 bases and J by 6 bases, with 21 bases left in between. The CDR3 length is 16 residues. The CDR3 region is CASRQTQEGPIQPQHF. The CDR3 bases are TGTGCCAGCAGACAAACTCAAGAGGGCCCCATTCAGCCCCAGCATTTT.

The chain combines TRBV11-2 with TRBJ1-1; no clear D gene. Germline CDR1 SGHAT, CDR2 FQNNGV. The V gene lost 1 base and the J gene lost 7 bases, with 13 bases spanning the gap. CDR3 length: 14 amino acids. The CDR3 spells CASSLGLVGGEAFF. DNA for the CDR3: TGTGCCAGCAGCTTAGGATTAGTCGGTGGTGAAGCTTTCTTT.

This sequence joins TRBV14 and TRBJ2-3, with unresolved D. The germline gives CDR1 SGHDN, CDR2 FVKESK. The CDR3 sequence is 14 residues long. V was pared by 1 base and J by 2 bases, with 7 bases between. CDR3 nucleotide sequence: TGTGCCAGCAGCCAAGTCTTGCCCACAGATACGCAGTATTTT. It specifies CASSQVLPTDTQYF.

The CDR3 sequence is CAWSPPTGVHEQYF. In nucleotides, the CDR3 is TGTGCCTGGAGTCCCCCGACAGGGGTCCACGAGCAGTACTTC. V gene TRBV30 combines with J gene TRBJ2-7; 8 positions match TRBD1. V shed 2 bases and J 5 bases; nucleotides not matched to a gene: 8. CDR1 and CDR2 from the germline V gene are GTSNPN and SVGIG (reference sequence). CDR3 size: 14 residues.

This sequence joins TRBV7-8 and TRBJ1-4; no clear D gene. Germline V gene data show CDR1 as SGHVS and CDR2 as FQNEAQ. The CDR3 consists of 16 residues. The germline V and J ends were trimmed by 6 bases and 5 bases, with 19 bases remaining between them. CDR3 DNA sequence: TGTGCCAGCAGTCTTGGAGGTTTCGTTACCAATGAAAAACTGTTTTTT. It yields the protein CASSLGGFVTNEKLFF.

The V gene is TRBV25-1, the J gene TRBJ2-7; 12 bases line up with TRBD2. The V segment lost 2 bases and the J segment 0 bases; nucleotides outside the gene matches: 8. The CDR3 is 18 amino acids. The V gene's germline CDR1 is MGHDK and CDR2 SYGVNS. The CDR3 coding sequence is TGTGCCAGCAGTGAACCCCGGGGGACTAGCGGGCCCTCCTACGAGCAGTACTTC. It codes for CASSEPRGTSGPSYEQYF.

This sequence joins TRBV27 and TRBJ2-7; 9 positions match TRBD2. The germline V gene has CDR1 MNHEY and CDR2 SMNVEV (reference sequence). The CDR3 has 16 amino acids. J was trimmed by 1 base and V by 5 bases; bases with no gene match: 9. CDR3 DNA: TGTGCCAGCAGTCCCCTGACTAGCGGTACATCCTACGAGCAGTACTTC. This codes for CASSPLTSGTSYEQYF.

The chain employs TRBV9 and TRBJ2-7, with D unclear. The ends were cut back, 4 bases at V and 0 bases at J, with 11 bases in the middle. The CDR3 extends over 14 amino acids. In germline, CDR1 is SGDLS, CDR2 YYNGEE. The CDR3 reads CASSPRASSYEQYF. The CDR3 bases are TGTGCCAGCAGCCCGCGCGCGAGCTCCTACGAGCAGTACTTC.

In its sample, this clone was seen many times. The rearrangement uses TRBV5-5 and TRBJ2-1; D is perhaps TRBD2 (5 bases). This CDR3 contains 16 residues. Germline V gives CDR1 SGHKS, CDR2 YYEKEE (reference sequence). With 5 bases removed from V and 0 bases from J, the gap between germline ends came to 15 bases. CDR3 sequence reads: CASRPWWESSYNEQFF. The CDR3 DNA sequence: TGTGCCAGCAGGCCGTGGTGGGAGAGCTCCTACAATGAGCAGTTCTTC.

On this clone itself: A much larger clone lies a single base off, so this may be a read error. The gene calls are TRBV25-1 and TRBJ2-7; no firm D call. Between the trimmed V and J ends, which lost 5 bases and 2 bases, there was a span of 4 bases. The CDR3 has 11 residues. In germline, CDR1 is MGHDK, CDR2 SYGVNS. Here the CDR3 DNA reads TGTGCCAGCAGTCCCGCCTACGAGCAGTACTTC. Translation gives CASSPAYEQYF.

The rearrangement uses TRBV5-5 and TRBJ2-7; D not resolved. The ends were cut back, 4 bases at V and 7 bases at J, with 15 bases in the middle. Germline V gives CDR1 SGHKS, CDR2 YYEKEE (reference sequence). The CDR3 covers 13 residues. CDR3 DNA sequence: TGTGCCAGCAGCCGTCGACTGAGTGCGGAGCAGTACTTC. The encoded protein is CASSRRLSAEQYF.

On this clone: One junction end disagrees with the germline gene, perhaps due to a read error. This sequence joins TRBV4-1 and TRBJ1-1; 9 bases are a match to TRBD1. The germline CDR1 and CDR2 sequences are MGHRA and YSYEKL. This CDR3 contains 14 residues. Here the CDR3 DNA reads TGCGCCAGCAGCCAAGATCATCGGACAGGGGTTTCGTACTTT. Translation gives CASSQDHRTGVSYF.

In DNA, the CDR3 is TGTGCCAGCAGCTTATGGCGGGAGTCACAGTACTTC. As protein: CASSLWRESQYF. The chain has TRBV7-9 and TRBJ2-5; 7 bases fit TRBD2. CDR3 length: 12 residues. Germline V lookup: CDR1 SEHNR, CDR2 FQNEAQ (reference sequence). With V trimmed by 2 bases and J by 11 bases, 5 bases remained unmatched. The full variable domain, completed using reference TRBV7-9 and TRBJ2-5, is DTGVSQNPRHKITKRGQNVTFRCDPISEHNRLYWYRQTLGQGPEFLTYFQNEAQLEKSRLLSDRFSAERPKGSFSTLEIQRTEQGDSAMYLCASSLWRESQYFGPGTRLLVL.

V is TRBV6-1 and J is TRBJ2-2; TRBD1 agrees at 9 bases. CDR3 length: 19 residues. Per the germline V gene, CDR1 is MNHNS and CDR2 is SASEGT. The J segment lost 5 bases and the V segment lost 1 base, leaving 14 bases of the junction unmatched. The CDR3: CASSEGGRFGTGLTGELFF. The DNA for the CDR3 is TGTGCCAGCAGTGAAGGGGGCCGCTTTGGGACAGGGTTAACCGGGGAGCTGTTTTTT.

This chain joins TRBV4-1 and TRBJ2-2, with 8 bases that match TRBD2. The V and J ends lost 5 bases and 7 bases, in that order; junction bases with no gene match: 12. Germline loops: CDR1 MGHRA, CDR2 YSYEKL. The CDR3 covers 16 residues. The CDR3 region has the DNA TGCGCCAGCAGCTCCGGGAGGGGGGAGTCGGACGGGGAGCTGTTTTTT. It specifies CASSSGRGESDGELFF.

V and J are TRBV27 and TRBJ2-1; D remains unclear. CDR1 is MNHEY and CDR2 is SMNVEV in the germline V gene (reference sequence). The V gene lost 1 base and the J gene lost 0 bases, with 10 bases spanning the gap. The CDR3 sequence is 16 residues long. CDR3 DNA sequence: TGTGCCAGCAGTTTATTAGGGCTTAGCTCCTACAATGAGCAGTTCTTC. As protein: CASSLLGLSSYNEQFF.

In DNA, the CDR3 is TGTGCCAGCAGCTTGCCTGGGGCGATAGGCGGGGAGCTGTTTTTT. Amino acids: CASSLPGAIGGELFF. The chain employs TRBV5-5 and TRBJ2-2; the D gene is possibly TRBD1 (5 bases). With 1 base removed from V and 7 bases from J, the gap between germline ends came to 14 bases. The CDR3 totals 15 residues. CDR1 and CDR2 from the germline V gene are SGHKS and YYEKEE (reference sequence).

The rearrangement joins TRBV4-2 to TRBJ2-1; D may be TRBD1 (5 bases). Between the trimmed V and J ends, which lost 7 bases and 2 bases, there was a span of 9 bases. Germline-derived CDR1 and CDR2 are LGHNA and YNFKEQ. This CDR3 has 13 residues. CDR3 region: CASTGPTYNEQFF. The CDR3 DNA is TGTGCCAGCACAGGGCCGACCTACAATGAGCAGTTCTTC.

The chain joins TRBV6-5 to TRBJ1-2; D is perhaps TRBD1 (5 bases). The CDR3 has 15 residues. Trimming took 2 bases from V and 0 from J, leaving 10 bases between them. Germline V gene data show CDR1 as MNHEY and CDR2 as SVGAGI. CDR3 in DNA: TGTGCCAGCAGTTACGGGGGTTGGGCTAACTATGGCTACACCTTC. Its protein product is CASSYGGWANYGYTF.

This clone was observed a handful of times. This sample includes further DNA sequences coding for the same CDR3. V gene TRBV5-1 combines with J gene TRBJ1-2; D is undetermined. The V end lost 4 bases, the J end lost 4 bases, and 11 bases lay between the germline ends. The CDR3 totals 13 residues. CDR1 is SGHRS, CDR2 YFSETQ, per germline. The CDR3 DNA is TGCGCCAGCAGCCTGGAGGTTAGCTATGGCTACACCTTC. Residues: CASSLEVSYGYTF.

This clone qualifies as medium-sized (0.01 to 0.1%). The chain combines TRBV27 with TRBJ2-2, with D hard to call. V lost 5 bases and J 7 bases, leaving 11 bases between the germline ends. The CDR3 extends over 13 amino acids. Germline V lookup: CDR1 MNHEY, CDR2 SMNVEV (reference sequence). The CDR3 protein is CASSLTEYGELFF. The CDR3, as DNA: TGTGCCAGCAGTCTTACAGAATACGGGGAGCTGTTTTTT.

CDR3 region: CASSLNRRSWFF. CDR3 nucleotides: TGTGCCAGCAGTTTAAACAGAAGGTCGTGGTTCTTC. The chain recombines TRBV27 with TRBJ2-1; D uncertain. CDR1 is MNHEY, CDR2 SMNVEV, per germline (reference sequence). The CDR3 extends over 12 amino acids. Trimming took off 2 bases at V and 15 bases at J, with 14 bases between the two ends.

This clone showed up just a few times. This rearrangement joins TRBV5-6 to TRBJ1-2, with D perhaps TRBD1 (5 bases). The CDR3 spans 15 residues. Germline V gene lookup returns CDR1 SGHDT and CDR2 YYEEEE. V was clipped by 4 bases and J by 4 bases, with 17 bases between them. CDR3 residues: CASSTLNRFPYGYTF. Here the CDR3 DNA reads TGTGCCAGCAGCACCCTTAACAGGTTTCCCTATGGCTACACCTTC. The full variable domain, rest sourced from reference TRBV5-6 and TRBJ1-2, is DAGVTQSPTHLIKTRGQQVTLRCSPKSGHDTVSWYQQALGQGPQFIFQYYEEEERQRGNFPDRFSGHQFPNYSSELNVNALLLGDSALYLCASSTLNRFPYGYTFGSGTRLTVV.

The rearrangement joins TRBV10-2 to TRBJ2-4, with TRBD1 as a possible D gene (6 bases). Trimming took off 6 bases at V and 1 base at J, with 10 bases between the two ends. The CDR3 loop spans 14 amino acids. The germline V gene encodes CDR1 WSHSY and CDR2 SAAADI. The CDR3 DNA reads TGCGCCAGCAGGACAGGAGATGCCAAAAACATTCAGTACTTC. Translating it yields CASRTGDAKNIQYF.